This T cell receptor (beta chain) was sequenced for a study of blood T cell repertoires in COVID-19 (dated by TCRdb to 2020 to 2022). Some background on the complete study: Samples from collaborators originated in the United States, Italy and Spain and spanned both the acute and convalescent phases of COVID-19. The prospective study material was composed of cDNA or gDNA derived from T cells, B-cell-depleted T cells, or PBMCs. The dataset comprised deeply sampled blood TCRbeta repertoires from subjects exposed to, actively infected with, or recovered from COVID-19. The repertoires were released in a freely available public database meant as a resource for research on the immune response to SARS-CoV-2. Samples were obtained from the ongoing ImmuneRACE study (first 160 participants) and from approximately 1,200 subjects provided by 6 global collaborators. Sample metadata almost always included a de-identified subject ID, COVID-19 status, age in years and sex. Where available, HLA class I and class II types were obtained from metadata supplied by the sample provider rather than from assay-based typing.

TCRbeta CDR3 regions were amplified from genomic DNA using the immunoSEQ Assay, a bias-controlled multiplex PCR. The study's own analysis went as follows. The number of nucleated cells in each sample was estimated from the amplification of reference gene primers within the assay. To quantify the absolute abundance of each unique TCRbeta CDR3 rearrangement, sequence reads were collapsed and filtered. Productive Simpson clonality was computed per sample as the square root of Simpson's diversity index over productive rearrangements. TCRdb mirrors the immuneACCESS table, restricted to in-frame sequences. Some clones are absent from its copies; in checked studies, under half trace to an unresolved V gene, and the reason for the others is unknown. D and trimming come from the DNA, and the V and J calls and clone size come from that table. This sample gives 400,000 or so clones in total; 75% to 90% of them show up just once. The biggest ten clones account for roughly 1.1% of the sample.

Study-wide conclusions, independent of this receptor: The quantity of clinical and demographic metadata differed by source and by participant and was supplied without curation.

With respect to this clone: Which antigen it targets is not known. The input lacks base qualities; no much larger clone sits a single base away.

Participants in the prospective study were aged roughly 18 to 100 years, lived in about two dozen United States geographic areas, and enrolled through a virtual design. To assign participants to cohorts, the prospective study relied on clinical history that participants themselves reported in a screening survey and a study questionnaire. Recovered participants in ImmuneRACE Cohort 3 were defined by two consecutive negative NP/OP PCR tests, clearance by a healthcare professional, or resolution of symptoms. In the prospective study, mobile phlebotomists collected whole blood, serum and a nasopharyngeal or oropharyngeal swab from each participant. Prospective study participants could optionally give additional blood draws and questionnaires over an approximately two-month period. Before DNA extraction, prospective study blood samples were shipped either frozen or at room temperature. The germline V end is reduced by 4 bases and the J end by 7 bases; junction bases left unmatched: 5. CDR1 and CDR2 are drawn from the germline V gene: SGHRS, YFSETQ. Including the terminal cysteine and phenylalanine, the CDR3 comprises 14 residues. Only the CDR3 region is kept as DNA, spanning 42 bases read in frame from base 1.

The rearrangement joined TRBV5-1 to TRBJ1-1, with 12 bases in between that match TRBD1. The sequencing input was PBMCs or T cells enriched from blood (not recorded which). The sequence derives from a man in his thirties or forties who had recovered from COVID-19. The CDR3 amino acid sequence is: CASSHGTGGGEAFF. The base sequence is TGCGCCAGCAGCCACGGGACAGGGGGCGGTGAAGCTTTCTTT.